This T cell receptor (beta chain) was recovered during a study of OX40 agonist ivuxolimab in advanced cancers. Study in general: Ivuxolimab, an agonist antibody against OX40 (CD134), was given to patients. The mean age was approximately 56 years, ranging from roughly 23 to 79, with around four fifths of participants male. Treatment received earlier with anti-PD-1, anti-PD-L1 or anti-CTLA-4 agents was allowed, and under 50% had some.

The V gene lost 3 bases and the J gene lost 3 bases, with 18 bases spanning the gap. There are 16 residues in the CDR3. Germline assignment: CDR1 SEHNR and CDR2 FQNEAQ (reference sequence). The protocol was immunoSEQ multiplex PCR, while the TCRdb copy is restricted to in-frame clones and leaves out a portion. The table shows some 57,000 clones, with more than 70% occurring only once. The receptor comes from an adult with an advanced solid tumor such as melanoma, head and neck, liver or kidney cancer. The sample was CD4+ or CD8+ T cells sorted from blood, taken in a trial of the OX40 agonist ivuxolimab. The chain carries TRBV7-9 and TRBJ2-7; D may be TRBD1 (5 bases). The CDR3 protein is CASSFGARQGRYEQYF. The CDR3 region has the DNA TGTGCCAGCAGCTTCGGCGCTCGGCAGGGCCGCTACGAGCAGTACTTC.